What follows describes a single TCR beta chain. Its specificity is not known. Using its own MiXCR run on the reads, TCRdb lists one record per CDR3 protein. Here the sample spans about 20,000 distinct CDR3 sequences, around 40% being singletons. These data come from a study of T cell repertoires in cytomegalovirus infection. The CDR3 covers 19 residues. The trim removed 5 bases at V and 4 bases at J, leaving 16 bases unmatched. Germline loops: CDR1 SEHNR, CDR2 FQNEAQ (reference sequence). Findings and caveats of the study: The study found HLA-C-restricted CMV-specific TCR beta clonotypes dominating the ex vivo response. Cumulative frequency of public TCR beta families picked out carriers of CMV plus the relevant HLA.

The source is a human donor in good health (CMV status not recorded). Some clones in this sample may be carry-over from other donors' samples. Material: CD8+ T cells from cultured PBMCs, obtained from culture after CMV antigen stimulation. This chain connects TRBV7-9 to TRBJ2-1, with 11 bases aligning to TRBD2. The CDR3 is CASSSRDRAIAGGYNEQFF. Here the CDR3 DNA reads TGTGCCAGCAGCAGCCGGGACAGGGCGATAGCGGGAGGGTACAATGAGCAGTTCTTC.